This T cell receptor (beta chain) derives from a study of blood T cell repertoires in COVID-19. Looking at the study overall: Spain, Italy and the United States supplied samples that represented acute and convalescent COVID-19. In each case, the material was cDNA or gDNA derived from T cells, B-cell-depleted T cells, or PBMCs.

In the authors' workflow: It was from reference gene primer amplification that nucleated cell counts were estimated. The assay was immunoSEQ multiplex PCR, and TCRdb's table has in-frame clones only and misses some. That table furnishes V, J and clone size, whereas the DNA furnished D and trimming. The data contain about 240,000 clones, about 87% of them seen just once; the ten biggest clones take up about 7.6%. The CDR3 contains 13 residues. Trimming removed 6 bases from V and 5 bases from J, with 13 bases in between. Per germline, CDR1 MGHRA and CDR2 YSYEKL. The clonotype comes from a woman between 65 and 79 years old with active or convalescent COVID-19. The chain carries TRBV4-1 and TRBJ1-2; a weak D match, TRBD1 (5 bases). Sequencing was carried out using peripheral blood. As DNA, the CDR3 is TGCGCCAGCAGTCCTGCCGGGGGATATGGCTACACCTTC. This encodes CASSPAGGYGYTF.